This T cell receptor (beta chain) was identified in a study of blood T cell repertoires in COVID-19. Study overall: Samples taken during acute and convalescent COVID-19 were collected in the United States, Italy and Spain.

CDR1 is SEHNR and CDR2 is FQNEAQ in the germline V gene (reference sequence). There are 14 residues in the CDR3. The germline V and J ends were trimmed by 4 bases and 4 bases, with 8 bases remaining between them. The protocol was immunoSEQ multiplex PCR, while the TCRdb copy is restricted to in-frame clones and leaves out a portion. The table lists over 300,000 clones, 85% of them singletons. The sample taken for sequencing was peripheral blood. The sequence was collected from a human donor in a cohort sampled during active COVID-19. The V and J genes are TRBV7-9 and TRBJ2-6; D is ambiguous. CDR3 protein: CASSSTTGANVLTF. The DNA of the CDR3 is TGTGCCAGCAGCTCCACCACAGGGGCCAACGTCCTGACTTTC.